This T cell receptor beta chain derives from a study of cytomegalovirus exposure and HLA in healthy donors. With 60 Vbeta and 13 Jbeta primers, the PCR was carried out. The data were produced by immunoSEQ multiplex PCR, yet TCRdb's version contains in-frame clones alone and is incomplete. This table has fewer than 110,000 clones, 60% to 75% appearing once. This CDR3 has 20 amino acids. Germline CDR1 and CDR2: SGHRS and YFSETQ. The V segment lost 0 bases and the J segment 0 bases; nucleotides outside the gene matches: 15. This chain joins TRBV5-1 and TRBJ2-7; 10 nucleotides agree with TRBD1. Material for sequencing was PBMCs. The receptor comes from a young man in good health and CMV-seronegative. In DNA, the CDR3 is TGCGCCAGCAGCTTGGCCGGGGGCCCCCTGGGACAGGGGTCCTCCTACGAGCAGTACTTC. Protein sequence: CASSLAGGPLGQGSSYEQYF.